Listed below are T cell receptor beta chains from one sample, sequenced in a study of CD8+ T cells in alopecia areata. TCRdb's copy holds only in-frame clones and misses some; the assay was immunoSEQ multiplex PCR. The table records some 200,000 clones, around 60% of them present only once. Sequencing was performed on CD4+ T cells sorted from blood, taken at week 4, from a patient treated with tofacitinib. Receptors were obtained from a human donor with alopecia areata. Each CDR3 is given with its conserved first and last residue. A D gene is named only where the DNA matches it firmly. Expanded clones are given a class, and other clones once, few, many or no size at all.

clone_size,d_call,j_call,v_call,cdr3_aa
few,TRBD1,TRBJ1-6,TRBV7-8,CASSAGQSLGALHF
.,.,TRBJ1-1,TRBV27,CASRGMGGTEAFF
.,.,TRBJ1-2,TRBV28,CASSLGRHEGYTF
.,TRBD1,TRBJ1-3,TRBV30,CAWTTGSNGNTIYF
.,TRBD1,TRBJ1-6,TRBV18,CASSPYTGDNSPLHF
few,.,TRBJ2-1,TRBV30,CAWSVRNEQFF
.,.,TRBJ2-7,TRBV2,CASSERWTPYF
.,.,TRBJ1-1,TRBV6-5,CASGRPTEAFF
.,TRBD2,TRBJ2-4,TRBV4-3,CASSQDRGGLARYF
few,.,TRBJ2-2,TRBV7-9,CATHAGELFF
.,TRBD1,TRBJ2-1,TRBV5-1,CASSTGQGYNEQFF
.,TRBD1,TRBJ2-1,TRBV11-2,CASSTRTGDYNEQFF
.,.,TRBJ2-7,TRBV7-6,CASSPGLGRSYEQYF
.,TRBD1,TRBJ2-5,TRBV5-1,CASSYGRDSQETQYF
.,TRBD2,TRBJ2-7,TRBV7-2,CASSLKLAGATSYEQYF
few,TRBD1,TRBJ2-2,TRBV5-1,CASSLRPTGDTGELFF
.,TRBD1,TRBJ2-1,TRBV29-1,CSAKPRGSDNEQFF
.,.,TRBJ2-3,TRBV6-6,CASSSPTGPSTDTQYF
.,.,TRBJ2-3,TRBV29-1,CSVEDPDFGTDTQYF
.,TRBD2,TRBJ2-1,TRBV5-1,CASSRSASGGAYNEQFF
.,.,TRBJ2-7,TRBV11-2,CASSFQGYEQYF
few,TRBD1,TRBJ1-2,TRBV10-3,CAISESGTGVSGYTF
.,.,TRBJ2-7,TRBV30,CAWSAPGQWDEQYF
.,.,TRBJ2-7,TRBV7-9,CASSFLYEQYF
.,TRBD1,TRBJ2-7,TRBV7-9,CASSSRDRGSEQYF
.,.,TRBJ2-5,TRBV30,CAWGAKTQYF
.,.,TRBJ2-3,TRBV28,CASIGFPDTQYF
.,.,TRBJ1-5,TRBV27,CASSLERGDQPQHF
.,TRBD1,TRBJ1-6,TRBV30,CAWSELTGGDSPLHF
.,.,TRBJ2-5,TRBV2,CASSVAKGETQYF
.,.,TRBJ2-3,TRBV7-2,CASSFGPDTQYF
.,.,TRBJ1-2,TRBV27,CASRPRYPVYGYTF
once,.,TRBJ1-5,TRBV7-2,CASSLAIRGDQPQHF
.,.,TRBJ1-1,TRBV5-1,CASTAPMNTEAFF
.,TRBD1,TRBJ1-1,TRBV5-4,CASSFLTGLNTEAFF
.,.,TRBJ2-3,TRBV30,CAWRHGGLADTQYF
.,TRBD2,TRBJ2-7,TRBV13,CASSSLRRGAHEQYF
.,TRBD1,TRBJ2-5,TRBV7-9,CASSLGGTAQETQYF
few,TRBD2,TRBJ2-2,TRBV28,CASSLSGSTGELFF
.,TRBD1,TRBJ1-1,TRBV5-1,CASSLTGERDTEAFF
.,TRBD1,TRBJ2-3,TRBV29-1,CSVPDRGRTDTQYF
.,TRBD1,TRBJ1-2,TRBV5-1,CASSPGTDPYGYTF
.,TRBD2,TRBJ2-2,TRBV7-2,CASSSRGAGELFF
.,.,TRBJ1-5,TRBV6-6,CASSYSIDQPQHF
.,.,TRBJ2-1,TRBV29-1,CSSRGLLSNEQFF
few,.,TRBJ2-4,TRBV7-2,CASSLKNIQYF
.,.,TRBJ1-1,TRBV7-8,CASSLGQNTEAFF
few,.,TRBJ2-1,TRBV29-1,CSVGSPTHNEQFF
.,.,TRBJ1-1,TRBV9,CASSAGLANTEAFF
.,.,TRBJ2-3,TRBV30,CAWSLRGSTDTQYF
few,.,TRBJ1-5,TRBV2,CASTRDSRNQPQHF
.,.,TRBJ2-7,TRBV29-1,CSVGQDYEQYF